A selection of T cell receptor beta chains follows, all from one sample in a study of cytomegalovirus exposure and HLA in healthy donors. Generated by immunoSEQ multiplex PCR, the TCRdb table keeps only in-frame clones and is missing some. The sample consists of fewer than 250,000 clones, roughly 80% of them appearing once. The sample taken for sequencing was PBMCs. The receptors derive from a girl aged 2-10 years in good health and CMV-seronegative. Both conserved end residues are part of each CDR3. A D gene is named only where the DNA matches it firmly. Expanded clones get a size class; other rows say once, few or many, or leave the size out.

J gene	clone size	D gene	V gene	CDR3 DNA	CDR3 protein
TRBJ1-6	NA	NA	TRBV27	TGTGCCAGCAGTCTTACAGGGCCCTCCTATAATTCACCCCTCCACTTT	CASSLTGPSYNSPLHF
TRBJ1-5	NA	NA	TRBV6-5	TGTGCCAGCAGTCAACAGGGTAATCAGCCCCAGCATTTT	CASSQQGNQPQHF
TRBJ2-1	NA	TRBD2	TRBV10-3	TGTGCCATCGGGCGGGAGGGGCGGGGCAATGAGCAGTTCTTC	CAIGREGRGNEQFF
TRBJ1-1	NA	NA	TRBV28	TGTGCCAGCCCACCGCGGGGCGCGGCCACTGAAGCTTTCTTT	CASPPRGAATEAFF
TRBJ1-5	few	NA	TRBV4-1	TGCGCCAGCAGCTATAGCCTAGATCAGCCCCAGCATTTT	CASSYSLDQPQHF
TRBJ2-3	NA	TRBD2	TRBV2	TGTGCCAGCAGTCGGTCCAGCGGGGGCACAGATACGCAGTATTTT	CASSRSSGGTDTQYF
TRBJ2-3	NA	NA	TRBV19	TGTGCCAGTAGTAAATTGGGCCCTAGCACAGATACGCAGTATTTT	CASSKLGPSTDTQYF
TRBJ2-3	few	NA	TRBV27	TGTGCCAGCAGTCCTCAGGGGGGCCAATTTTTTGGTACGCAGTATTTT	CASSPQGGQFFGTQYF
TRBJ2-7	NA	TRBD1	TRBV5-6	TGTGCCAGCAGCCGGGACAGAACCTACGAGCAGTACTTC	CASSRDRTYEQYF
TRBJ2-1	NA	NA	TRBV30	TGTGCCTGGAGGGGACTTAACAATGAGCAGTTCTTC	CAWRGLNNEQFF
TRBJ1-1	NA	NA	TRBV21-1	TGTGCCAGCAGCAAAGGGATCGGGGACAGGAGGTTCGGGAGCACTGAAGCTTTCTTT	CASSKGIGDRRFGSTEAFF
TRBJ1-4	NA	NA	TRBV6-1	TGTGCCAGCAGTGTCTTGGTCCGGGACACAAGAGAACTGTTTTTT	CASSVLVRDTRELFF
TRBJ1-1	few	NA	TRBV6-1	TGTGCCAGCAGTGGTTTCGACAGGTCGGGAGCTTTCTTT	CASSGFDRSGAFF
TRBJ1-1	NA	TRBD1	TRBV6-1	TGTGCCAGCAAAACGACAGGGAGAAGCACTGAAGCTTTCTTT	CASKTTGRSTEAFF
TRBJ2-1	NA	TRBD2	TRBV6-5	TGTGCCAGCAGCCGACTAGCGGGGGCCCACAATGAGCAGTTCTTC	CASSRLAGAHNEQFF
TRBJ1-2	NA	NA	TRBV6-5	TGTGCCAGCAGCCCATCGATGGGGGGGAACTATGGCTACACCTTC	CASSPSMGGNYGYTF
TRBJ2-7	NA	NA	TRBV6-6	TGTGCCAGCAGTATACTTACAGGTCTGTTTTCCGAGCAGTACTTC	CASSILTGLFSEQYF
TRBJ1-2	NA	NA	TRBV9	TGTGCCAGCAGCGTAGGGCCTCAATCTAACTATGGCTACACCTTC	CASSVGPQSNYGYTF
TRBJ2-3	NA	NA	TRBV7-2	TGTGCCAGCAGCTTAGAGCCCACAGATACGCAGTATTTT	CASSLEPTDTQYF